The 8 T cell receptor beta chains given below trace back to one sample, sequenced in a study of cytomegalovirus exposure and HLA in healthy donors. The method was immunoSEQ multiplex PCR; TCRdb's version includes in-frame clones alone and lacks a portion of them. The repertoire holds around 220,000 clones, approximately 80% seen once, with 11% to 15% in the top ten. Sequences were obtained from PBMCs. The receptors stem from a woman between 25 and 40 years old in good health and CMV-seropositive.

The CDR3 spells CASSLAGSVLSNEKLFF. CDR3 bases: TGCGCCAGCAGCTTGGCCGGGTCGGTATTAAGTAATGAAAAACTGTTTTTT. The genes are TRBV5-1 and TRBJ1-4; D not resolved. With 0 bases removed from V and 4 bases from J, the gap between germline ends came to 16 bases. Germline values: CDR1 SGHRS, CDR2 YFSETQ. This CDR3 contains 17 residues.

This clone has just one count. The V call is TRBV6-1, the J call TRBJ2-5, with TRBD2 as a possible D gene (6 bases). Germline CDR1 is MNHNS and CDR2 is SASEGT. V was shortened by 4 bases and J by 5 bases, with 14 bases between the two germline ends. The CDR3 sequence is 14 residues long. CDR3 sequence (DNA): TGTGCCAGCAGTGTCCGGGACCGGGGGGAGACCCAGTACTTC. Its protein product is CASSVRDRGETQYF.

V gene TRBV9 combines with J gene TRBJ2-1, with 7 bases that match TRBD2. The CDR3 consists of 18 residues. The ends lost 0 bases at V and 0 bases at J; junction bases unmatched: 9. Germline V gives CDR1 SGDLS, CDR2 YYNGEE. The CDR3 nucleotides read TGTGCCAGCAGCGTAGGGGCTAGCGGCCTTAGCTCCTACAATGAGCAGTTCTTC. It translates to CASSVGASGLSSYNEQFF.

The gene calls are TRBV5-1 and TRBJ2-5, with 7 bases matching TRBD2. J was trimmed by 5 bases and V by 7 bases; bases with no gene match: 14. CDR3 length: 15 amino acids. In germline, CDR1 is SGHRS, CDR2 YFSETQ. The CDR3 here is CASQSGGGPLETQYF. The CDR3 bases are TGCGCCAGCCAAAGTGGGGGAGGGCCGTTGGAGACCCAGTACTTC.

The V call is TRBV11-2, the J call TRBJ2-3, with D maybe TRBD1 (5 bases). The germline CDR1 and CDR2 sequences are SGHAT and FQNNGV. The length of the CDR3 is 15 residues. The ends were cut back, 5 bases at V and 2 bases at J, with 14 bases in the middle. The chain's CDR3 is CASSPWRQNTDTQYF. The CDR3 bases are TGTGCCAGCAGCCCGTGGCGACAGAACACAGATACGCAGTATTTT.

This rearrangement joins TRBV15 to TRBJ1-5; D gene uncertain. Trimming removed 1 base at V and 10 bases at J, with 17 bases between. The germline V gene encodes CDR1 LNHNV and CDR2 YYDKDF (reference sequence). The CDR3 is 15 residues long. The CDR3 DNA sequence: TGTGCCACCAGCAGAGGGCTGGTTCCGGTCGATCCCCAGCATTTT. It specifies CATSRGLVPVDPQHF.

The chain has TRBV2 and TRBJ2-6; either TRBD1 or TRBD2 may supply D (6 bases each). The CDR3 length is 16 residues. V shed 9 bases and J shed 4 bases, with 19 bases lying between them. The germline gives CDR1 SNHLY, CDR2 FYNNEI. CDR3 protein: CARGGRAMTGANVLTF. CDR3 DNA: TGTGCCAGGGGGGGCAGGGCGATGACCGGGGCCAACGTCCTGACTTTC.

This chain connects TRBV2 to TRBJ1-1; D gene uncertain. The CDR3 extends over 13 amino acids. Deletions cut 7 bases from V and 1 base from J, with 10 bases between. Germline CDR1 is SNHLY and CDR2 is FYNNEI. The CDR3 sequence: CASTSGPNTEAFF. CDR3 nucleotides: TGTGCCAGCACTTCAGGCCCGAACACTGAAGCTTTCTTT.